The clone carrying this TCR beta chain was counted ten times or more. Breast cancer patients provided tissue from their axillary draining lymph nodes. The CDR3 spans 11 residues. Germline values: CDR1 MNHNY, CDR2 SVGAGI (reference sequence). V dropped 8 bases and J dropped 4 bases, with 6 bases sitting between them. The record originates from a study of breast tumors, draining lymph nodes, adjacent tissues. TCRdb re-derived calls from the multiplex PCR reads in MiXCR, one entry per CDR3 protein. This table has around 230,000 distinct CDR3 sequences, under 40% appearing once. J is TRBJ1-3 and V is TRBV6-6; D gene ambiguous. What was sequenced was axillary lymph node tissue. The TCR comes from a female donor with breast cancer. Some clones in this sample may be carry-over from other donors' samples. CDR3 sequence: CASSAGNTIYF. CDR3 coding DNA: TGTGCCAGCTCAGCAGGAAACACCATATATTTT.